The entry that follows covers one T cell receptor beta chain sequence. With random hexamers, about 0.45 to 1 ug RNA was reverse transcribed. An immunoSEQ multiplex PCR amplified TCR beta CDR3 over 54 Vbeta and 13 Jbeta. TCRdb re-analysed the immunoSEQ multiplex PCR reads in MiXCR, keeping a single row per CDR3 protein. This table has approximately 150,000 distinct CDR3 sequences, roughly 80% appearing once. The data are from a study of CD8 T cells in Susac syndrome. The CDR3 has 14 residues. CDR1 and CDR2 (germline): PRHDT, FYEKMQ (reference sequence). The V end lost 0 bases, the J end lost 9 bases, and 12 bases lay between the germline ends.

The sequence was obtained from a human donor with multiple sclerosis. What was sequenced was CD8+ T cells from PBMCs. The chain recombines TRBV13 with TRBJ2-1; the D gene is possibly TRBD1 (7 bases). CDR3 DNA: TGTGCCAGCAGCTTAGGCGGAGGGGGCGGTGAGCAGTTCTTC. This gives the protein CASSLGGGGGEQFF.